This entry lists 11 T cell receptor beta chains sequenced from one sample in a study of persistence of HIV-infected CD4 T cells. Cells were stimulated with overlapping HIV-1 Gag 15-mer peptides. Sorted nonresponding memory CD4+ T cells were CD40L-negative, CD69-negative, CD45RO-high. This was the immunoSEQ version 4 assay in survey mode. TCRdb's table, derived via immunoSEQ multiplex PCR, lists solely in-frame clones and lacks some. Altogether about 40,000 clones are present, more than 75% being singletons, with the ten largest covering 5.4%. For these receptors, no antigen is known. The material was cultured CD4+ T cells from PBMCs, obtained from a patient who received antiretroviral therapy. These TCRs come from an adult with HIV. The donor label of this sample is uncertain.

This chain joins TRBV24-1 and TRBJ2-7; D tentatively fits TRBD1 or TRBD2 (6 bases each). Trimming cost V 2 bases and J 6 bases, with 16 bases left between them. The CDR3 runs 15 residues. Germline V gene lookup returns CDR1 KGHDR and CDR2 SFDVKD. CDR3 amino acids: CATSDSLKGGSEQYF. DNA of the CDR3: TGTGCCACCAGTGATTCGCTAAAGGGGGGAAGCGAGCAGTACTTC.

The chain is built from TRBV6-5 and TRBJ1-1, with D maybe TRBD1 (6 bases). The CDR3 consists of 14 residues. Germline CDR1 and CDR2: MNHEY and SVGAGI. Trimming took off 2 bases at V and 3 bases at J, with 10 bases between the two ends. The CDR3 spells CASSYLDSYTEAFF. The CDR3 DNA reads as TGTGCCAGCAGTTACCTGGACAGTTACACTGAAGCTTTCTTT.

This sequence joins TRBV21-1 and TRBJ2-7. TRBV21-1 constitutes a pseudogene. This CDR3 is 15 amino acids long. DNA for the CDR3: TGTGCCAGCATCTCTGGTCCTTACCCCTCCTACGAGCAGTACTTC. Translation: CASISGPYPSYEQYF.

The chain has TRBV28 and TRBJ1-5; TRBD1 is a possible D gene (6 bases). V lost 2 bases to trimming and J lost 7 bases, with 9 bases between them. CDR1 and CDR2 from the germline V gene are MDHEN and SYDVKM. The CDR3 runs 13 residues. The CDR3, as DNA: TGTGCCAGCAGTTTACAGGGGTGGCAGCCCCAGCATTTT. Its translation: CASSLQGWQPQHF.

The rearrangement joins TRBV28 to TRBJ2-7; 8 bases are a match to TRBD1. V lost 5 bases to trimming and J lost 0 bases; unmatched junction nucleotides: 6. The germline V gene has CDR1 MDHEN and CDR2 SYDVKM. CDR3 size: 15 residues. Here the CDR3 DNA reads TGTGCCAGCAGTATGACCGGGACAGGCTCCTACGAGCAGTACTTC. It specifies CASSMTGTGSYEQYF.

The chain combines TRBV25-1 with TRBJ1-6; no reliable D call. The CDR3 covers 12 residues. CDR1 MGHDK and CDR2 SYGVNS come from the germline V gene. The V end was cut by 5 bases, the J end by 5 bases, with 4 bases between. The CDR3 sequence: CASSRDNSPLHF. The CDR3 region has the DNA TGTGCCAGCAGTAGAGATAATTCACCCCTCCACTTT. Drawing the rest from reference TRBV25-1 and TRBJ1-6, the complete variable domain is EADIYQTPRYLVIGTGKKITLECSQTMGHDKMYWYQQDPGMELHLIHYSYGVNSTEKGDLSSESTVSRIRTEHFPLTLESARPSHTSQYLCASSRDNSPLHFGNGTRLTVT.

CDR3 sequence: CASSTFGGRYTQYF. Here the CDR3 DNA reads TGTGCCAGTAGTACCTTCGGGGGTCGATATACGCAGTATTTT. The chain employs TRBV19 and TRBJ2-3, with D maybe TRBD2 (6 bases). Germline V gives CDR1 LNHDA, CDR2 SQIVND (reference sequence). Trimming took off 4 bases at V and 7 bases at J, with 15 bases between the two ends. The CDR3 contains 14 residues.

The V call is TRBV3-1 (or the pseudogene TRBV3-2), the J call TRBJ1-1, with 8 bases fitting TRBD1. This CDR3 region has 13 residues. Looked up from germline, CDR1 is LGHDT and CDR2 is YNNKEL (reference sequence). Germline trimming cut 4 bases from V and 5 bases from J; bases unmatched to any gene: 3. CDR3 residues: CASSPRGLTEAFF. The CDR3 DNA sequence: TGTGCCAGCAGCCCCAGGGGGCTTACTGAAGCTTTCTTT.

The chain carries TRBV29-1 and TRBJ2-7, with 12 bases fitting TRBD1. The CDR3 is made up of 16 amino acids. Germline trimming cut 0 bases from V and 6 bases from J; bases unmatched to any gene: 9. Germline values: CDR1 SQVTM, CDR2 ANQGSEA. The CDR3: CSVEDRDRGRVGEQYF. In DNA, the CDR3 is TGCAGCGTTGAAGATCGGGACAGGGGGCGCGTGGGCGAGCAGTACTTC.

The rearrangement joins TRBV6-5 to TRBJ2-7, with D hard to call. Germline loops: CDR1 MNHEY, CDR2 SVGAGI. The CDR3 is made up of 11 amino acids. V lost 6 bases and J 6 bases, leaving 9 bases between the germline ends. The CDR3 loop is CASSRSGEQYF. CDR3 DNA: TGTGCCAGCAGCCGCTCGGGCGAGCAGTACTTC.

This clone was picked up one time. The chain has TRBV7-6 and TRBJ2-3, with 12 bases identical to TRBD2. Germline CDR1 SGHVS, CDR2 FNYEAQ. The J segment lost 6 bases and the V segment lost 5 bases, leaving 6 bases of the junction unmatched. The CDR3 loop spans 15 amino acids. CDR3 loop: CASSRLAGEEDTQYF. Here the CDR3 DNA reads TGTGCCAGCAGCCGACTAGCGGGGGAGGAGGATACGCAGTATTTT.